Listed below are T cell receptor beta chains from one sample, sequenced in a study of shared clonotypes between healthy human individuals. Clones were sequenced by immunoSEQ multiplex PCR, and TCRdb holds only the in-frame ones, with some missing. The sample contains over a million clones, 95% to 99% of which appear only once. Sequenced sample: naive CD4+ T cells sorted from blood. The receptors shown here come from a man between 25 and 39 years old in good health. Each CDR3 is given with its conserved first and last residue. The D gene is left open where the match is weak.

j_gene	d_gene	v_gene	CDR3nt	CDR3aa
TRBJ2-7	NA	TRBV19	TGTGCCAGTAGTGCAACCCATTCCGCGCTGTACGAGCAGTACTTC	CASSATHSALYEQYF
TRBJ2-2	NA	TRBV5-4	TGTGCCAGCAGCCGGGGGGCGACCGGGGAGCTGTTTTTT	CASSRGATGELFF
TRBJ2-5	NA	TRBV6-6	TGTGCCAGCAGTTTCAGGGACTCGGCGGAAGAGACCCAGTACTTC	CASSFRDSAEETQYF
TRBJ1-5	NA	TRBV7-8	TGTGCCAGCAGCCTCCGCGGGGGTATTATGCATCAGCCCCAGCATTTT	CASSLRGGIMHQPQHF
TRBJ2-1	TRBD2	TRBV15	TGTGCCACCAGCAGAGAGGCGGGAGGGTCTACTGAGCAGTTCTTC	CATSREAGGSTEQFF
TRBJ1-1	NA	TRBV5-4	TGTGCCAGCAGCTTGGGAATAATTGACACTGAAGCTTTCTTT	CASSLGIIDTEAFF
TRBJ2-3	NA	TRBV6-4	TGTGCCAGCAGTGAGGTAGCGGGCACAGATACGCAGTATTTT	CASSEVAGTDTQYF
TRBJ1-2	TRBD1	TRBV5-4	TGTGCCAGCAGCCCGGGACAGTTGAGGGGCTACACCTTC	CASSPGQLRGYTF
TRBJ1-2	NA	TRBV5-1	TGCGCCAGCAGCTTGGATACGGGTTTGGGTGGCTACACCTTC	CASSLDTGLGGYTF
TRBJ2-2	NA	TRBV25-1	TGTGCCAGCAGTGAAGTTGGACTAATGAACACCGGGGAGCTGTTTTTT	CASSEVGLMNTGELFF
TRBJ2-2	NA	TRBV2	TGTGCCAGCAGTGAAGCTGGGGAGCTGTTTTTT	CASSEAGELFF
TRBJ2-3	NA	TRBV25-1	TGTGCCAGCAGTGAATTCTCCGGGGGCCTTACGCAGTATTTT	CASSEFSGGLTQYF
TRBJ2-3	NA	TRBV7-9	TGTGCCAGCAGCCCGGGGGCGAGAGGCAGCACAGATACGCAGTATTTT	CASSPGARGSTDTQYF
TRBJ1-1	NA	TRBV6-5	TGTGCCAGCAGTTACCCAGGACAGCTAGCTGAAGCTTTCTTT	CASSYPGQLAEAFF
TRBJ2-7	TRBD2	TRBV5-1	TGCGCCAGCAGCTTCACCTCTAGCGGGAGTATGTACGAGCAGTACTTC	CASSFTSSGSMYEQYF
TRBJ2-2	NA	TRBV9	TGTGCCAGCAGCAGACTCGACAGGACCGGGGAGCTGTTTTTT	CASSRLDRTGELFF